This T cell receptor (beta chain) appears in the sequencing data of a study of T cell clones after liver transplantation. Study details: TCRbeta sequencing after a pre-transplant mixed lymphocyte reaction identified graft-donor-reactive clones, later tracked in post-transplant blood. Tolerant meant at least one year fully off immunosuppression without liver enzymes above twice normal.

This clone occurred once. Its antigen is not identified. Sequencing was performed with immunoSEQ multiplex PCR; in TCRdb, only in-frame clones are kept and a portion is missing. The sample carries roughly 100,000 clones, 80% to 85% recorded once. Study results and caveats: Donor-reactive sequences fell more than third party-reactive ones, suggesting partial deletion.

The clonotype originates from a human donor who received a liver transplant. The starting material was CD4+ T cells from blood, obtained before liver transplant.

The CDR3 DNA follows: TGTGCCAGCAGCTACGCAGGGGAGAAGACCCAGTACTTC. Its translation is CASSYAGEKTQYF. V gene TRBV7-8 combines with J gene TRBJ2-5, with D possibly matching TRBD1 (6 bases). Germline-derived CDR1 and CDR2 are SGHVS and FQNEAQ. Trimming stripped 4 bases from V and 6 bases from J, with 12 bases between. The CDR3 spans 13 residues.